The 8 T cell receptor beta chains below all came from one sample that was sequenced in a study of shared clonotypes between healthy human individuals. Assay used: immunoSEQ multiplex PCR; TCRdb lists only in-frame clones, some missing. Among some 1,100,000 clones listed, 75% to 85% were seen once. Material: memory CD4+ T cells from PBMCs. The subset denotes: CD45RA-negative fraction. These receptors all stem from a man aged 18 to 35 in good health. Some clones in this sample may be carry-over from other donors' samples.

The genes are TRBV7-2 and TRBJ2-1; D is uncertain. Deletions cut 2 bases from V and 11 bases from J, with 13 bases between. The germline V gene encodes CDR1 SGHTA and CDR2 FQGNSA. This CDR3 comprises 13 residues. CDR3 loop: CASSLSTRLKQFF. CDR3 nucleotide sequence: TGTGCCAGCAGCTTATCCACCAGATTAAAGCAGTTCTTC.

This clone was observed at least ten times. The V gene is TRBV7-8, the J gene TRBJ2-5; D might be TRBD2 (6 bases). The CDR3 totals 16 residues. Germline V gives CDR1 SGHVS, CDR2 FQNEAQ. Trimming removed 2 bases at V and 2 bases at J, with 15 bases between. The CDR3 bases are TGTGCCAGCAGCTTATATATTCGTGGGGGGCAAGAGACCCAGTACTTC. This translates into CASSLYIRGGQETQYF.

The CDR3 nucleotides are TGTGCCACCAGCCCTTATAGCGGGAGCCAAGAGACCCAGTACTTC. The encoded protein is CATSPYSGSQETQYF. The chain combines TRBV15 with TRBJ2-5; 9 bases are a match to TRBD2. Trimming cost V 5 bases and J 1 base; bases outside gene matches: 5. There are 15 residues in the CDR3. The germline V gene encodes CDR1 LNHNV and CDR2 YYDKDF (reference sequence).

This rearrangement joins TRBV4-2 to TRBJ2-5; tentative D call: TRBD1 (6 bases). V lost 4 bases and J 5 bases, leaving 20 bases between the germline ends. Germline V gene sequence: CDR1 LGHNA, CDR2 YNFKEQ. The CDR3 has 16 residues. Written as DNA, the CDR3 is TGTGCCAGCAGCCTGCCGGGACACGACACGGGGGAGACCCAGTACTTC. Protein sequence: CASSLPGHDTGETQYF.

The chain joins TRBV4-1 to TRBJ2-5; possibly TRBD1 for D (6 bases). Germline lookup yields CDR1 MGHRA and CDR2 YSYEKL. The V end lost 4 bases, the J end lost 2 bases, and 11 bases lay between the germline ends. This CDR3 has 14 amino acids. CDR3 nucleotides: TGCGCCAGCAGCCGGGACACCAGACAAGAGACCCAGTACTTC. Its protein product is CASSRDTRQETQYF.

The chain has TRBV18 and TRBJ2-6, with unresolved D. CDR3 length: 18 amino acids. Deletions cut 0 bases from V and 2 bases from J, with 14 bases between. CDR1 is KGHSH and CDR2 is LQKENI in the germline V gene. The CDR3 here is CASSPPTSQAAGANVLTF. Written as DNA, the CDR3 is TGTGCCAGCTCACCACCGACATCGCAGGCCGCTGGGGCCAACGTCCTGACTTTC.

The genes are TRBV28 and TRBJ1-2, with D possibly TRBD1 on 6 matching bases. The V and J ends lost 3 bases and 7 bases respectively, with 9 bases between them. The CDR3 spans 12 residues. The germline V gene has CDR1 MDHEN and CDR2 SYDVKM. CDR3 loop: CASSLRGLGYTF. For the CDR3, the DNA is TGTGCCAGCAGTTTGCGGGGGCTTGGCTACACCTTC.

The chain joins TRBV5-1 to TRBJ2-5, with TRBD1 matching 7 bases. The CDR3 is 20 residues long. V lost 0 bases, J lost 0 bases, and 17 bases stayed unmatched. CDR1 SGHRS and CDR2 YFSETQ come from the germline V gene. The CDR3, as DNA: TGCGCCAGCAGCTTGGAAGGGATCAGACAGGGAGTGTGGGACCAAGAGACCCAGTACTTC. Amino acid sequence: CASSLEGIRQGVWDQETQYF. Complete variable domain (other parts from reference TRBV5-1 and TRBJ2-5): KAGVTQTPRYLIKTRGQQVTLSCSPISGHRSVSWYQQTPGQGLQFLFEYFSETQRNKGNFPGRFSGRQFSNSRSEMNVSTLELGDSALYLCASSLEGIRQGVWDQETQYFGPGTRLLVL.